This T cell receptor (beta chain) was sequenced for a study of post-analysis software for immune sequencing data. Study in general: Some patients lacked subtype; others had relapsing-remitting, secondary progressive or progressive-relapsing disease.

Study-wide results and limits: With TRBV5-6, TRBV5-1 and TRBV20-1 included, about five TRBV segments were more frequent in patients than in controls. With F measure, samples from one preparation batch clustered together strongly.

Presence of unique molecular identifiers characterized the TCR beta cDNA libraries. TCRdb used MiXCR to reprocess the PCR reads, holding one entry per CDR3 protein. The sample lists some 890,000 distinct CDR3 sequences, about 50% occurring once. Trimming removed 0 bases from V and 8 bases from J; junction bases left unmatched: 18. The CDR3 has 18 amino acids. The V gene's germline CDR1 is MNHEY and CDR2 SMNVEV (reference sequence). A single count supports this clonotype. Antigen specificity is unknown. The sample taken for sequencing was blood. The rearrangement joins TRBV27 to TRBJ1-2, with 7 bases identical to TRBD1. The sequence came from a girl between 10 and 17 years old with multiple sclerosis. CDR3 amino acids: CASSLSEGQPLSGEGYTF. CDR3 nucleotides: TGTGCCAGCAGTTTATCGGAGGGACAGCCCCTGAGCGGGGAGGGCTACACCTTC.